These T cell receptor beta chains were read from a single sample in a study of glioma-infiltrating T cells after dendritic cell vaccination. The assay was immunoSEQ multiplex PCR, and TCRdb's table has in-frame clones only and misses some. The repertoire holds tens of thousands of clones, with around 79% as singletons. The sequenced sample was blood, obtained before dendritic cell vaccination. These receptors all come from a human donor with glioblastoma. Both conserved end residues are part of each CDR3. Each record gives: D gene, clone size, V gene, J gene, CDR3 DNA, CDR3 protein. The D gene is left open where the match is weak. Expanded clones are given a class, and other clones once, few, many or no size at all.

D gene: .; clone size: .; V gene: TRBV11-1; J gene: TRBJ2-5; CDR3 DNA: TGTGCCAGCAGCTTACAGCAAGAGACCCAGTACTTC; CDR3 protein: CASSLQQETQYF
D gene: .; clone size: .; V gene: TRBV19; J gene: TRBJ2-7; CDR3 DNA: TGTGCCAGTAGTGTTGGTCGCCAAGCGGGTGAGCAGTACTTC; CDR3 protein: CASSVGRQAGEQYF
D gene: .; clone size: .; V gene: TRBV28; J gene: TRBJ1-2; CDR3 DNA: TGTGCCAGCAGTTTACCGAGCAAAAGTATCTATGGCTACACCTTC; CDR3 protein: CASSLPSKSIYGYTF
D gene: .; clone size: .; V gene: TRBV30; J gene: TRBJ1-4; CDR3 DNA: TGTGCCTGGACCTCAACTAATGAAAAACTGTTTTTT; CDR3 protein: CAWTSTNEKLFF
D gene: TRBD1; clone size: .; V gene: TRBV2; J gene: TRBJ2-7; CDR3 DNA: TGTGCCAGCAGTGAGGGGGGGACAGGGCACTACGAGCAGTACTTC; CDR3 protein: CASSEGGTGHYEQYF
D gene: .; clone size: .; V gene: TRBV5-6; J gene: TRBJ2-1; CDR3 DNA: TGTGCCAGCAGCTCCGGGACAAGGGCGAACAATGAGCAGTTCTTC; CDR3 protein: CASSSGTRANNEQFF
D gene: .; clone size: .; V gene: TRBV27; J gene: TRBJ1-1; CDR3 DNA: TGTGCCAGCAGCCGCGGGGCGCTGAGGGCTGAAGCTTTCTTT; CDR3 protein: CASSRGALRAEAFF
D gene: .; clone size: .; V gene: TRBV29-1; J gene: TRBJ2-1; CDR3 DNA: TGCAGCGTTGTGGGGCCTTACAATGAGCAGTTCTTC; CDR3 protein: CSVVGPYNEQFF
D gene: TRBD2; clone size: .; V gene: TRBV6-5; J gene: TRBJ2-7; CDR3 DNA: TGTGCCAGCATGACTAGCGGGGGATACGAGCAGTACTTC; CDR3 protein: CASMTSGGYEQYF
D gene: .; clone size: .; V gene: TRBV28; J gene: TRBJ2-7; CDR3 DNA: TGTGCCAGCAGTTTAGGAGGGGGCGGCCACGAGCAGTACTTC; CDR3 protein: CASSLGGGGHEQYF
D gene: TRBD2; clone size: .; V gene: TRBV9; J gene: TRBJ2-2; CDR3 DNA: TGTGCCAGCAGCGTGCCTAGCGGGAGATTTAGCACCGGGGAGCTGTTTTTT; CDR3 protein: CASSVPSGRFSTGELFF
D gene: .; clone size: .; V gene: TRBV12-5; J gene: TRBJ2-5; CDR3 DNA: TGTGCTAGTGCCCTTGAGGAGACCCAGTACTTC; CDR3 protein: CASALEETQYF
D gene: TRBD1; clone size: .; V gene: TRBV27; J gene: TRBJ2-4; CDR3 DNA: TGTGCCAGCAGTCGGACAGGGGGTTCCAAAAACATTCAGTACTTC; CDR3 protein: CASSRTGGSKNIQYF
D gene: TRBD1; clone size: .; V gene: TRBV13; J gene: TRBJ2-2; CDR3 DNA: TGTGCCAGCAGCTTAGGGACAGGGTACACCGGGGAGCTGTTTTTT; CDR3 protein: CASSLGTGYTGELFF
D gene: TRBD2; clone size: .; V gene: TRBV2; J gene: TRBJ2-7; CDR3 DNA: TGTGCCAGCAAGCGGGAGGCCCCTTACGAGCAGTACTTC; CDR3 protein: CASKREAPYEQYF
D gene: .; clone size: .; V gene: TRBV4-3; J gene: TRBJ2-3; CDR3 DNA: TGCGCCAGCAGCGAACAGCCGTGGACTAGCACAGATACGCAGTATTTT; CDR3 protein: CASSEQPWTSTDTQYF
D gene: TRBD2; clone size: few; V gene: TRBV5-6; J gene: TRBJ2-7; CDR3 DNA: TGTGCCAGCAGCTTAGCGGGAGGTGGCTACGAGCAGTACTTC; CDR3 protein: CASSLAGGGYEQYF
D gene: .; clone size: .; V gene: TRBV7-3; J gene: TRBJ2-6; CDR3 DNA: TGTGCCAGCAGCGCGCAGGCCCTGAGCTCTGGGGCCAACGTCCTGACTTTC; CDR3 protein: CASSAQALSSGANVLTF
D gene: TRBD1; clone size: few; V gene: TRBV11-2; J gene: TRBJ2-2; CDR3 DNA: TGTGCCAGCAGCCGGGACAGGGTAAACACCGGGGAGCTGTTTTTT; CDR3 protein: CASSRDRVNTGELFF
D gene: TRBD1; clone size: .; V gene: TRBV6-1; J gene: TRBJ2-5; CDR3 DNA: TGTGCCAGCAGTCCGTCCGGGACAGGGATTAAGACCCAGTACTTC; CDR3 protein: CASSPSGTGIKTQYF
D gene: .; clone size: few; V gene: TRBV9; J gene: TRBJ2-7; CDR3 DNA: TGTGCCAGCAGCTCCCCCGGCGGCTACGAGCAGTACTTC; CDR3 protein: CASSSPGGYEQYF
D gene: TRBD2; clone size: .; V gene: TRBV7-9; J gene: TRBJ2-1; CDR3 DNA: TGTGCCAGCAGCGTTGGGACTAGCGCCAATGAGCAGTTCTTC; CDR3 protein: CASSVGTSANEQFF
D gene: TRBD2; clone size: .; V gene: TRBV27; J gene: TRBJ2-2; CDR3 DNA: TGTGCCAGCAGCCCGTGGCCTAGCGGCCCGAACACCGGGGAGCTGTTTTTT; CDR3 protein: CASSPWPSGPNTGELFF
D gene: .; clone size: .; V gene: TRBV6-5; J gene: TRBJ2-2; CDR3 DNA: TGTGCCAGCAGTTACTCGATTTCTGAAAGGGGGCTGTTTTTT; CDR3 protein: CASSYSISERGLFF
D gene: TRBD1; clone size: .; V gene: TRBV4-1; J gene: TRBJ1-1; CDR3 DNA: TGCGCCAGCAGCCACTCGACAGGGGCCGCAATCGGAACTGAAGCTTTCTTT; CDR3 protein: CASSHSTGAAIGTEAFF
D gene: TRBD1; clone size: .; V gene: TRBV19; J gene: TRBJ2-3; CDR3 DNA: TGTGCCAGTTCAATCTCCGGGACAGGGGGAACAGATACGCAGTATTTT; CDR3 protein: CASSISGTGGTDTQYF
D gene: TRBD1; clone size: .; V gene: TRBV28; J gene: TRBJ1-2; CDR3 DNA: TGTGCCAGCAGTGTTAGACAGGGGAGTAGCTACACCTTC; CDR3 protein: CASSVRQGSSYTF
D gene: .; clone size: .; V gene: TRBV6-5; J gene: TRBJ2-7; CDR3 DNA: TGTGCCAGCAGTTACGGACAGTTCTACGAGCAGTACTTC; CDR3 protein: CASSYGQFYEQYF
D gene: .; clone size: once; V gene: TRBV28; J gene: TRBJ1-1; CDR3 DNA: TGTGCCAGCCGGAACACTGAAGCTTTCTTT; CDR3 protein: CASRNTEAFF
D gene: .; clone size: .; V gene: TRBV5-4; J gene: TRBJ1-4; CDR3 DNA: TGTGCCAGCAGCTTGGACAGTGCAACTAATGAAAAACTGTTTTTT; CDR3 protein: CASSLDSATNEKLFF
D gene: TRBD2; clone size: .; V gene: TRBV2; J gene: TRBJ2-5; CDR3 DNA: TGTGCCAGCAGTGAGCCTAGCGGGGGGGTGGGGACCCAGTACTTC; CDR3 protein: CASSEPSGGVGTQYF
D gene: TRBD2; clone size: few; V gene: TRBV4-1; J gene: TRBJ2-7; CDR3 DNA: TGCGCCAGCAGCCAAGGGGCGGGAGGGCGGTTCTACGAGCAGTACTTC; CDR3 protein: CASSQGAGGRFYEQYF
D gene: TRBD2; clone size: .; V gene: TRBV5-1; J gene: TRBJ2-1; CDR3 DNA: TGCGCCAGCAGCCCGACTAGCGGGTACTCCTACAATGAGCAGTTCTTC; CDR3 protein: CASSPTSGYSYNEQFF
D gene: TRBD1; clone size: .; V gene: TRBV7-9; J gene: TRBJ2-6; CDR3 DNA: TGTGCCAGCAGCCTTATCTCCGGGACAGACTCTGGGGCCAACGTCCTGACTTTC; CDR3 protein: CASSLISGTDSGANVLTF
D gene: TRBD1; clone size: few; V gene: TRBV4-3; J gene: TRBJ2-7; CDR3 DNA: TGCGCCAGCAGCCAGTCTTCAGGGGGCCCTGATTCCTACGAGCAGTACTTC; CDR3 protein: CASSQSSGGPDSYEQYF
D gene: .; clone size: few; V gene: TRBV5-4; J gene: TRBJ2-5; CDR3 DNA: TGTGCCAGCAGCTTGGCCCTACAAGAGACCCAGTACTTC; CDR3 protein: CASSLALQETQYF
D gene: .; clone size: .; V gene: TRBV5-4; J gene: TRBJ2-5; CDR3 DNA: TGTGCCAGCAGCTTGAGTCTAGCAGACTACCAAGAGACCCAGTACTTC; CDR3 protein: CASSLSLADYQETQYF
D gene: .; clone size: .; V gene: TRBV5-6; J gene: TRBJ1-4; CDR3 DNA: TGTGCCAGCAGCTTGTTCGGAGGAACTAACGAAAAACTGTTTTTT; CDR3 protein: CASSLFGGTNEKLFF
D gene: .; clone size: .; V gene: TRBV9; J gene: TRBJ2-3; CDR3 DNA: TGTGCCAGCAGCGTAGTTGAGGTGAGCACAGATACGCAGTATTTT; CDR3 protein: CASSVVEVSTDTQYF
D gene: .; clone size: .; V gene: TRBV7-2; J gene: TRBJ2-7; CDR3 DNA: TGTGCCAGCAGCTGGGCCGGGCGGGGCCCCTACGAGCAGTACTTC; CDR3 protein: CASSWAGRGPYEQYF
D gene: TRBD2; clone size: few; V gene: TRBV19; J gene: TRBJ2-1; CDR3 DNA: TGTGCCAGTAGTGGGACTAGCGGCTCCTACAATGAGCAGTTCTTC; CDR3 protein: CASSGTSGSYNEQFF
D gene: .; clone size: .; V gene: TRBV12-5; J gene: TRBJ2-1; CDR3 DNA: TGTGCTAGTGGCCGAGATGCCAGCGGTCCCTACAATGAGCAGTTCTTC; CDR3 protein: CASGRDASGPYNEQFF
D gene: TRBD2; clone size: .; V gene: TRBV7-6; J gene: TRBJ2-5; CDR3 DNA: TGTGCCAGCAGCTGGACTAGCGGGAGACAAGAGACCCAGTACTTC; CDR3 protein: CASSWTSGRQETQYF
D gene: .; clone size: .; V gene: TRBV6-4; J gene: TRBJ2-3; CDR3 DNA: TGTGCCAGCAGTGAAGGTAGCGTTGGCACAGATACGCAGTATTTT; CDR3 protein: CASSEGSVGTDTQYF
D gene: .; clone size: .; V gene: TRBV7-2; J gene: TRBJ1-1; CDR3 DNA: TGTGCCAGCAGCCCCTCGGCAGGGAACACTGAAGCTTTCTTT; CDR3 protein: CASSPSAGNTEAFF
D gene: TRBD1; clone size: .; V gene: TRBV15; J gene: TRBJ1-2; CDR3 DNA: TGTGCCACCAGCAATGACAGGGTGGGAGGCTACACCTTC; CDR3 protein: CATSNDRVGGYTF
D gene: TRBD1; clone size: few; V gene: TRBV7-9; J gene: TRBJ1-5; CDR3 DNA: TGTGCCAGCAGCTTAGCGCCGGGACAGGGGGCCCAAGCCAATCAGCCCCAGCATTTT; CDR3 protein: CASSLAPGQGAQANQPQHF
D gene: TRBD2; clone size: .; V gene: TRBV7-6; J gene: TRBJ2-5; CDR3 DNA: TGTGCCAGCAGCTCAAGGACTAGCGGGAGGGCTTGGGAGACCCAGTACTTC; CDR3 protein: CASSSRTSGRAWETQYF
D gene: TRBD1; clone size: .; V gene: TRBV5-5; J gene: TRBJ2-7; CDR3 DNA: TGTGCCAGCAGCTTGATCGGGACAGGGCTAGTTAACGAGCAGTACTTC; CDR3 protein: CASSLIGTGLVNEQYF
D gene: TRBD1; clone size: .; V gene: TRBV14; J gene: TRBJ2-7; CDR3 DNA: TGTGCCAGCAGCCAAACCCTTGGGGGACAGGGATACGAGCAGTACTTC; CDR3 protein: CASSQTLGGQGYEQYF
D gene: .; clone size: .; V gene: TRBV7-3; J gene: TRBJ2-2; CDR3 DNA: TGTGCCAGCAGCATAATAACTGGCGGGGAGCTGTTTTTT; CDR3 protein: CASSIITGGELFF